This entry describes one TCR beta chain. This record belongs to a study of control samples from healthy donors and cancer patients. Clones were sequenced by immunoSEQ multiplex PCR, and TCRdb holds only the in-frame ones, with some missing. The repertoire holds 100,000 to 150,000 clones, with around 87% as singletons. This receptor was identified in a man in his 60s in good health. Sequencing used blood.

CDR3 in DNA: TGTGCCAGCAGATCCACAGGGAGGAATTCACCCCTCCACTTT. Translation: CASRSTGRNSPLHF. The V gene is TRBV6-5, the J gene TRBJ1-6, with D perhaps matching TRBD1 (6 bases). CDR1 is MNHEY and CDR2 is SVGAGI in the germline V gene. The CDR3 covers 14 residues. The ends were cut back, 6 bases at V and 7 bases at J, with 13 bases in the middle.